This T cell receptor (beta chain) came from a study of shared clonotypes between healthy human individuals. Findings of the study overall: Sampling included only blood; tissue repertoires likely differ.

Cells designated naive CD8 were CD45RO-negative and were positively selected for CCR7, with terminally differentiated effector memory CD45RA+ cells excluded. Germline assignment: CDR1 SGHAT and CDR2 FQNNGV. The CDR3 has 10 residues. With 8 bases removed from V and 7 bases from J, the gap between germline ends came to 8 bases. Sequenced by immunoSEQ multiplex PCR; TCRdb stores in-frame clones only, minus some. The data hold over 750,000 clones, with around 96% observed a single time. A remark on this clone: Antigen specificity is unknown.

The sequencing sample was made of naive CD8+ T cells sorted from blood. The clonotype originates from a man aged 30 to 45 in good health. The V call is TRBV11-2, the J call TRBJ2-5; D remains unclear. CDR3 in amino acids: CASGDGTQYF. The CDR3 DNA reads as TGTGCCAGCGGAGACGGGACCCAGTACTTC.